What follows is one T cell receptor (beta chain) and its context. The specificity of this receptor is unknown. It has no much larger one-base neighbor in the sample; base qualities were not kept. These data are taken from a study of cytomegalovirus exposure and HLA in healthy donors (dated 2017 in TCRdb). As for the study more broadly: An earlier analysis of about 560 of the donors reported under 300 Gb of sequence data and around 100 million unique TCR beta sequences obtained from some 170 million T cells. The number of typed donors differed by locus: roughly 620-630 for A, B, C, DRB1 and DQB1; 522 for DQA1; 600 to 610 for DPA1; and around 470 for DPB1. Of the roughly 400 genotyped donors, 75% to 85% were placed in the genetic ancestry cluster associated with self-reported Caucasian donors. In a later analysis, previously published TCR beta repertoires from 500 to 750 donors were re-analyzed and high-resolution HLA genotyping was added so that TCR occurrence patterns could be studied. The study combined high-throughput TCR immunosequencing, statistical association of individual TCRs with disease status, and machine learning to predict cytomegalovirus infection status. A later genetic analysis used genome-wide SNP genotypes for about 55% of the 666 donors, treating that subset as a discovery cohort. The study profiled the T cell repertoires of hundreds of subjects by immunosequencing and related them to cytomegalovirus serostatus. HLA typing covered class I and class II loci at four-digit resolution. The study aimed to test whether cataloging public T cell receptors could reveal signatures of past pathogen exposure. Along with the approximately 650-subject first cohort, a separate validation cohort of over a hundred different subjects was used. Donor age, sex, ethnicity and CMV serostatus were compiled together with the repertoire data. All discovery cohort repertoires had been generated using a single sequencing platform. Rather than using new phenotypic data, the later analysis identified candidate immune exposures from TCR beta sequences and from how often those sequences occurred across donors. Across under 500 genotyped donors of the cohort, an average of about 250,000 unique TCR beta nucleotide sequences per donor were sequenced, and roughly a sixth of those sequences were non-productive. Four to six DR-DQ haplotypes were handled as single units for association and clustering because linkage in the cohort was strong. An earlier analysis of around 640 of the donors used high-throughput TCR beta sequencing to judge whether each TCR beta V gene segment behaved as functional or pseudogenic. Approximately 310 gigabases of sequencing data and 70 million to 95 million unique TCR sequences made up an early release that covered several hundred HLA-typed donors.

In total, roughly 670 healthy bone marrow donors made up the cohort. At the time of sampling, every cohort member was nominally healthy, though immune exposures that went unrecorded were likely present. The donor tested CMV seronegative, placing the donor among the 300 to 450 seronegative members of the cohort. A peripheral blood sample was collected from each donor, and TCR beta sequencing was performed on peripheral blood mononuclear cells. Genomic DNA extraction from the blood cell samples was performed with the Qiagen DNeasy Blood Extraction Kit. Here is what the overall study found, with its caveats: The sequencing pipeline was judged likely to have produced a cluster of highly shared sequence variants as a technical artifact. The cohort was sequenced for TCR beta chains only, and without alpha or paired-chain data the features that could be detected were limited. In a later analysis, the rate of TCR association differed among HLA loci, with DRB1 alleles having the most associated TCRs and HLA-C alleles having the fewest. The authors suggested that the approach could potentially be generalized to other disease states and immunological phenotypes. The earlier analysis of approximately 590 of the donors excluded 15 to 20 rarely observed V segments, including chromosome 9 orphons, because counts were too low. An association between a missense DCLRE1C variant and V-gene and J-gene trimming of TCR beta chains was found in a later genetic analysis and replicated in an independent cohort. A few of the identified cytomegalovirus-associated TCR beta chains were confirmed in vitro to be specific for cytomegalovirus antigens. Most TCR sequences were observed very rarely across donors, whereas some public TCRs were present in many individuals. The classifier was reported to diagnose cytomegalovirus status with high specificity and sensitivity in both the original and validation cohorts. In a later analysis, HLA-associated TCR beta chains were found to be more clonally expanded and to have lower generation probabilities than equally common non-associated chains. Sequencing depth was assumed to be roughly uniform across donors in the presence/absence analyses, though that assumption may not hold. Because the 87-base-pair reads could not distinguish some IMGT-functional V segments, including TRBV6-2 and TRBV6-3, those segments were excluded. According to a later analysis, most CMV-associated TCR beta chains appeared to be HLA-restricted, and the HLA associations seemed to be driven largely by CMV exposure. Linkage disequilibrium might explain the correlated functional status among segregating V segments, but an unknown experimental factor could not be ruled out. Because some donors lacked HLA typing at each locus, the association tests relied only on the typed subset. At a false discovery rate of 0.05, a later analysis linked 15,000 to 20,000 TCR beta sequences to specific HLA alleles. In an earlier analysis of approximately 590 of the donors, most TCR beta V segments appeared in productive rearrangements about 87% or about 30% of the time, broadly matching IMGT annotations. In a later analysis, several top co-occurrence clusters were reported to appear linked to parvovirus B19, influenza, CMV and Epstein-Barr virus. Immune exposure information for the cohort was limited to CMV serostatus. The study listed 164 TCR beta chains as associated with cytomegalovirus. When HLA alleles, especially DR and DQ, strongly co-occurred, TCR associations were difficult to assign to individual alleles. In a later genetic analysis, fewer N-insertions in productive TCRs were reported among donors in an Asian-associated ancestry cluster than the roughly 710-donor mean. A further reported finding was that TCR beta sequences accurately predicted the HLA-A and HLA-B alleles for most subjects in the first cohort.

The library came from the immunoSEQ multiplex PCR assay. For the multiplex PCR, a mixture combining 60 forward primers for TCR Vbeta segments and 13 reverse primers for TCR Jbeta segments was used. A multiplex PCR assay on genomic DNA amplified the CDR3 region of rearranged TCR beta genes. The Illumina HiSeq System was used to sequence the amplified TCR beta libraries as 87-base-pair reads. The paper's processing steps were these. In a later analysis, 77 million or so unique TCR beta chains were counted across the 650 to 700 repertoires, and around 10 million of these chains were shared by at least two donors. Raw reads were error-corrected and collapsed into unique sequences by a nearest-neighbor algorithm in which closely related sequences were merged to remove PCR and sequencing errors. Alignment of CDR3 sequences to IMGT reference sequences was used to assign V, D and J gene segments. For a sequence to be retained, a match of at least six nucleotides to both a V gene segment and a J gene segment was required. Rearrangements were called productive when the CDR3 lacked stop codons and stayed in frame with V and J; all others were non-productive. Following IMGT convention, CDR3 was defined as the stretch from the second conserved V-encoded cysteine to the conserved J-encoded phenylalanine. Sequences without an unambiguous match to a single V gene segment were excluded from the earlier analysis of about 630 of the donors. In an earlier analysis of almost 600 of the donors, a V segment was called functional when productive rearrangements were above 56.7%, and segregating when the standard deviation between donors exceeded 5%. A statistical classification framework was built to diagnose cytomegalovirus status from the catalog of TCR beta chain sequences. A later analysis assigned V and J genes by comparing TCR nucleotide sequences with IMGT/GENE-DB human TR gene sequences. Using the TCRdist pipeline, a later analysis assigned CDR3 sequences along with most-parsimonious VDJ recombination scenarios. In a later analysis, each TCR beta chain was defined by its CDR3 amino acid sequence together with its V-gene family, and reads without a unique V-gene family were excluded. To address suspected cross-contamination and a sequencing artifact, a later analysis removed 550 to 750 highly shared, low-generation-probability nucleotide sequences. In a later analysis, a clonal expansion index was calculated for each public chain from normalized within-repertoire ranks of inferred template counts. In a later analysis, generation probabilities were computed with a VDJ recombination model fitted to out-of-frame rearrangements, and the resulting probabilities were checked against IGoR. In a later analysis, TCR-TCR, TCR-HLA and TCR-CMV co-occurrence was scored with hypergeometric tests, and a repertoire-size bias correction was applied to TCR pairs. A later analysis estimated false discovery rates by permuting HLA or CMV assignments 20 times. In a later analysis, co-occurring TCRs were grouped with DBSCAN, and TCRdist sequence similarity was added when clustering was performed within HLA-allele-positive subsets. For co-occurrence clustering, repertoires with fewer than 30,000 or more than 120,000 public chains were excluded, along with 4 to 6 repertoires with anomalous nucleotide sharing. Entries here come from immuneACCESS through TCRdb and include only in-frame sequences with V and J called. Some clones fail to appear in such tables; in the studies checked, an unresolved V gene covers under half of the shortfall, and the cause of the remainder is unknown. V and J calls and clone size come straight from that table; D and trimming were deduced from the DNA. This sample holds about 130,000 clones; 55% to 75% were observed only once. The ten largest clonotypes hold less than 4.5% of the sample.

V trim: 0 bases; J trim: 5 bases; unmatched bases: 8. CDR3 length: 19 amino acids, cysteine to phenylalanine. Only CDR3 DNA is held: 57 bases, read in frame from base 1. CDR1 ENHRY and CDR2 SYGVKD were looked up in the germline V gene. This clonotype was obtained from a young man in good health and CMV-seronegative. The sequencing input was PBMCs. The sequence links TRBV10-3 to TRBJ2-1; TRBD2 fits 15 bases in the junction. The CDR3 protein is CAISESMGLAGGRHNEQFF. The nucleotides are TGTGCCATCAGTGAGTCTATGGGACTAGCGGGGGGCCGGCACAATGAGCAGTTCTTC.